The source of this TCR beta chain is a study of regulatory T cells in long-lasting Graves disease. The CDR3 is made up of 14 amino acids. Germline CDR1 is MNHEY and CDR2 is SMNVEV (reference sequence). The V gene lost 5 bases and the J gene lost 1 base, with 8 bases spanning the gap. Construction of TCR beta libraries relied on iRepertoire HTBI primers and on Arm-PCR targeting CDR3 regions. TCRdb re-analysed the multiplex PCR reads in MiXCR, keeping a single row per CDR3 protein. This sample has roughly 450,000 distinct CDR3 sequences, with about a fifth found just once. This clonotype appeared many times. As yet, its antigen is unknown. Findings and caveats of the study: Under persistent disease, TRBV28, TRBJ1-2 and TRBJ2-5 were used preferentially. Persistent patients shared some 2,900 public clonotypes among themselves. Newly diagnosed patients shared fewer, at some 900.

Time point noted: persistent/refractory GD, antithyroid drugs over 5 years with positive TRAb. PBMC RNA served as the TCR library source. Under American Thyroid Association guidelines, Graves' disease was diagnosed. The TCR sequence derives from a female donor with Graves disease. Material: peripheral blood mononuclear cells (PBMCs), obtained when the disease was refractory, from a patient treated with antithyroid drugs. The gene calls are TRBV27 and TRBJ2-2; a weak D match, TRBD1 (5 bases). CDR3 in amino acids: CASSATGNTGELFF. The CDR3 DNA follows: TGTGCCAGCAGTGCCACAGGGAACACCGGGGAGCTGTTTTTT.